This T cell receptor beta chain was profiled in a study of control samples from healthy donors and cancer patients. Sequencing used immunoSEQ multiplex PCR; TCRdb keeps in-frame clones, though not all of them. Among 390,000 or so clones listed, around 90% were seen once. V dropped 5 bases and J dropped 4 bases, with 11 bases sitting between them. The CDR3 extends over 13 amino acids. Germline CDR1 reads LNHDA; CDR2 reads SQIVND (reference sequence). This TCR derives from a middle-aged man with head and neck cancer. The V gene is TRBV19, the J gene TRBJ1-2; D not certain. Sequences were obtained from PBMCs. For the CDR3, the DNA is TGTGCCAGTAGTTGGTTAAGCTCCTATGGCTACACCTTC. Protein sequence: CASSWLSSYGYTF.